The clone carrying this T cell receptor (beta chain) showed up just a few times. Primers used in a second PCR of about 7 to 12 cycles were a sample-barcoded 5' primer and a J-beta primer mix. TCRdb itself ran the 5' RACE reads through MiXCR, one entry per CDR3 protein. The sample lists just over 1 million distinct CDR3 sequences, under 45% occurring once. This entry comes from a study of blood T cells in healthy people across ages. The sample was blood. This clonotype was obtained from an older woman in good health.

The CDR3 sequence is CASSQDQGYGYTF. CDR3 DNA: TGTGCCAGCAGCCAAGATCAGGGCTATGGCTACACCTTC. The chain recombines TRBV4-2 with TRBJ1-2; tentatively, D is TRBD1 (5 bases). Germline CDR1 reads LGHNA; CDR2 reads YNFKEQ. V lost 0 bases and J 4 bases, leaving 6 bases between the germline ends. The CDR3 is 13 amino acids.